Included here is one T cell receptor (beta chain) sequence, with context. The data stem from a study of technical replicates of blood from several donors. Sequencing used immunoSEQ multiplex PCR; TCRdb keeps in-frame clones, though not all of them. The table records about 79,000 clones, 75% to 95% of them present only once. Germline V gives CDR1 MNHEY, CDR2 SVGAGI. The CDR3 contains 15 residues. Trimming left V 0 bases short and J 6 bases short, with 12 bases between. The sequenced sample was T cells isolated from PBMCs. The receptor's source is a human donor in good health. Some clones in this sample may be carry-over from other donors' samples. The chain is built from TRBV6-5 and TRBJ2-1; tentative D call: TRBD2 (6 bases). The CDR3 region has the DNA TGTGCCAGCAGTTACTCGGCGGGAACGGGCAATGAGCAGTTCTTC. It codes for CASSYSAGTGNEQFF.